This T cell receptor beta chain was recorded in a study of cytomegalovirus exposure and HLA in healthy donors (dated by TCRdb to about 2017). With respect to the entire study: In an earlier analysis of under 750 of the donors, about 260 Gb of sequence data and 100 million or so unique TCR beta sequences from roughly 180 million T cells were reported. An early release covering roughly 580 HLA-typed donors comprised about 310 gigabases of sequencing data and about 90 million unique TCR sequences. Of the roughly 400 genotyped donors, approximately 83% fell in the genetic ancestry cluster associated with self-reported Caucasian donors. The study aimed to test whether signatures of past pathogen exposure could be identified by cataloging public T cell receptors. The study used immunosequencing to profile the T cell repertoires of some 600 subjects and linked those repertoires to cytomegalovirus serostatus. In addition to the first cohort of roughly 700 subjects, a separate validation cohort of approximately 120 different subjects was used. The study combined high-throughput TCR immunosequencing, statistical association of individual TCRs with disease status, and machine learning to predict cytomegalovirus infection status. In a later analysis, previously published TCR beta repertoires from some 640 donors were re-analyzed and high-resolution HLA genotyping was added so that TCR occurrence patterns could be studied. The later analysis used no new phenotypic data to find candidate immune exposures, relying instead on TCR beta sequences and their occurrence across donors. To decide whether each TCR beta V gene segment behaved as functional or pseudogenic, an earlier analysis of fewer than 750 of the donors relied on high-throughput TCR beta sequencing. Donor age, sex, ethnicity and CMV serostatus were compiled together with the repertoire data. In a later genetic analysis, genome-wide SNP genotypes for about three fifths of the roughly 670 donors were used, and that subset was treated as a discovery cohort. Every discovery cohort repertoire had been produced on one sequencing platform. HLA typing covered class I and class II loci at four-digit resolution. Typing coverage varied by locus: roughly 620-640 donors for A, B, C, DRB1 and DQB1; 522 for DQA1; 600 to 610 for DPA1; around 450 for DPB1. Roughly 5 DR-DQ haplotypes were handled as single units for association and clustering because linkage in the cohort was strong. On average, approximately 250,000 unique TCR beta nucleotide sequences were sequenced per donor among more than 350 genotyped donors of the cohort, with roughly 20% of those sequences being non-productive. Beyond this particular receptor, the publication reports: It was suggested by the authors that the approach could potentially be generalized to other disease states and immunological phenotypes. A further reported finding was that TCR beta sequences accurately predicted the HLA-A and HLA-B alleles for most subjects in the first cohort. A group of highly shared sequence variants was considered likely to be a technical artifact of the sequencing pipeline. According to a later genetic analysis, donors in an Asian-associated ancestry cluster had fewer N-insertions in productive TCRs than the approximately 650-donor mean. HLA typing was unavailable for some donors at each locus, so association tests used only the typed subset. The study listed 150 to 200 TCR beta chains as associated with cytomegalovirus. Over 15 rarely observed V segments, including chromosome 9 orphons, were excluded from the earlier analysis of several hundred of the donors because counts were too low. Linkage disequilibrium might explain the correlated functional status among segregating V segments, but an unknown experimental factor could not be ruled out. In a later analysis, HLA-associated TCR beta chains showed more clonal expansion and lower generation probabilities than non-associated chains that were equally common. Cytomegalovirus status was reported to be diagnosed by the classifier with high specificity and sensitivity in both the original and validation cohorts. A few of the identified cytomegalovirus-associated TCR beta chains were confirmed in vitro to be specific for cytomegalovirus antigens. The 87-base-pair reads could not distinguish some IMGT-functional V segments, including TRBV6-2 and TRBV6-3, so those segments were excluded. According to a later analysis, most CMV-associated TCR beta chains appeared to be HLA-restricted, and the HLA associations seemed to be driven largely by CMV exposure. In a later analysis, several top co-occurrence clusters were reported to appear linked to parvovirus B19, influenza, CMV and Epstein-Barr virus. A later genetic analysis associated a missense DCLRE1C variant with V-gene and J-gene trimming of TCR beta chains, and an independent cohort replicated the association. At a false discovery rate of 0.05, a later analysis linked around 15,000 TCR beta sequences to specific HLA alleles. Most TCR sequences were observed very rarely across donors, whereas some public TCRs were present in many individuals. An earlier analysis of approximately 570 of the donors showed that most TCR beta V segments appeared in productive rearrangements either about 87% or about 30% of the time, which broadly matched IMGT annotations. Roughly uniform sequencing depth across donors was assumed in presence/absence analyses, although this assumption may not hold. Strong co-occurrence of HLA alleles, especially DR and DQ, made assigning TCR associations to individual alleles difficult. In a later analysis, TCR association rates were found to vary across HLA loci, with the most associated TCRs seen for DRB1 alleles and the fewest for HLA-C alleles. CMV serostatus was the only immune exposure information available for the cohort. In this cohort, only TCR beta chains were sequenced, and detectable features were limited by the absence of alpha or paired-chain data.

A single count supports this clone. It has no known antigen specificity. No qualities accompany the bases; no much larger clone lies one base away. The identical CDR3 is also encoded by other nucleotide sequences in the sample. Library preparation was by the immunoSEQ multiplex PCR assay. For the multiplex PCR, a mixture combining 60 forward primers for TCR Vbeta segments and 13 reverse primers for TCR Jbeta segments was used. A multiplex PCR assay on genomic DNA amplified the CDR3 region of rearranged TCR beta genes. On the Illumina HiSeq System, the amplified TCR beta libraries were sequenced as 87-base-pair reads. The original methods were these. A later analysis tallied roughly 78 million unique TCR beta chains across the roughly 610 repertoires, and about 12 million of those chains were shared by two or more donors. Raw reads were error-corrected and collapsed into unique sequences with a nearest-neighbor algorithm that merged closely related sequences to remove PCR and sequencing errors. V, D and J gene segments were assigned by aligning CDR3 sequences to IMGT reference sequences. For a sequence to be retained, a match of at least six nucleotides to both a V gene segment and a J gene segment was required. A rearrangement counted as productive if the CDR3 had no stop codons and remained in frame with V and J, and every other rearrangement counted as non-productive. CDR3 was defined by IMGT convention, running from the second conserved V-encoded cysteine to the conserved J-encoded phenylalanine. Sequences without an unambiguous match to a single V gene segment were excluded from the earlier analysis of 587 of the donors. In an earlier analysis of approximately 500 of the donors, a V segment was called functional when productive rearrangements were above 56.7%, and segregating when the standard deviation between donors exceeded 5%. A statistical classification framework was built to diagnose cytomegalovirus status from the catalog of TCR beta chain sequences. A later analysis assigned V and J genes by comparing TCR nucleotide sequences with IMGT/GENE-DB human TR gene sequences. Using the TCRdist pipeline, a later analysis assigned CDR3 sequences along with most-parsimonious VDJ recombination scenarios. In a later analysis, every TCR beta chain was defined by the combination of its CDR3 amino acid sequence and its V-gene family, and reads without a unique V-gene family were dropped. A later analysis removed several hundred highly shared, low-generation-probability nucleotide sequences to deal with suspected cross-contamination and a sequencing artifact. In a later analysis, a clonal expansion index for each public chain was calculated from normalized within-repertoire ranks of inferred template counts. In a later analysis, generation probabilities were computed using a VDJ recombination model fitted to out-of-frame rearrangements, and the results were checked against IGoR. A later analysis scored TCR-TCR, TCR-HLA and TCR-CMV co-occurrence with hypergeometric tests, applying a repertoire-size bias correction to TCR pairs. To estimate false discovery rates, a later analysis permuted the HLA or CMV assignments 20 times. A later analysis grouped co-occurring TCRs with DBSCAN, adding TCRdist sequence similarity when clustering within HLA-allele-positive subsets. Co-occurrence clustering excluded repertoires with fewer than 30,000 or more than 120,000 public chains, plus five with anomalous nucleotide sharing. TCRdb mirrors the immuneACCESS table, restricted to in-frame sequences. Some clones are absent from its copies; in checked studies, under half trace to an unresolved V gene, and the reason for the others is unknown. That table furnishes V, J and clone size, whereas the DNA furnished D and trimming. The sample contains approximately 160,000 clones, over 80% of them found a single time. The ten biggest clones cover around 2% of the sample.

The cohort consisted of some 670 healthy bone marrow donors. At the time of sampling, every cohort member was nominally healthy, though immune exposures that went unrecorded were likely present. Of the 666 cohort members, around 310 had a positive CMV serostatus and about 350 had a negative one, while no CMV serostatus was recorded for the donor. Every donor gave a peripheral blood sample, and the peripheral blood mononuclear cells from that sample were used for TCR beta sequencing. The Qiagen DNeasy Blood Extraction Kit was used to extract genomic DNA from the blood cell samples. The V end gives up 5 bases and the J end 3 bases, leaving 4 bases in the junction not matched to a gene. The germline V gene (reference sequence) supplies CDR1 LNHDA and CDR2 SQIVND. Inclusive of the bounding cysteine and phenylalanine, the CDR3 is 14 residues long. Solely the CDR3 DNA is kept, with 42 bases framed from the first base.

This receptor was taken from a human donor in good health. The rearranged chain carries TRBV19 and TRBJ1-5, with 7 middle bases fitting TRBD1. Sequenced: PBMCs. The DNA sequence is TGTGCCAGTAGTCCGACAGGGACCAATCAGCCCCAGCATTTT. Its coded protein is CASSPTGTNQPQHF.